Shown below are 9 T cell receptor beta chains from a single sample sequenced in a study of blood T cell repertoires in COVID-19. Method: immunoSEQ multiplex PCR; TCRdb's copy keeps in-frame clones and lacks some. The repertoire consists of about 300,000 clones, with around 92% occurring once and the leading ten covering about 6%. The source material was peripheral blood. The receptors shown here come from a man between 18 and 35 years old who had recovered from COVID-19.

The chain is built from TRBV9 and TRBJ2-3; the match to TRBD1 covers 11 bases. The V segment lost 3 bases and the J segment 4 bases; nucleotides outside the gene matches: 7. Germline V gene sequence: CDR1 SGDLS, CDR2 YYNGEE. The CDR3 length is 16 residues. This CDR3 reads CASSAPGQGEADTQYF. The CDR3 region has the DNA TGTGCCAGCAGCGCCCCGGGACAGGGGGAAGCAGATACGCAGTATTTT.

CDR3 in DNA: TGTGCCAGTAGTATGGCACCGAACCCCTACGAGCAGTACTTC. Amino acids: CASSMAPNPYEQYF. The rearrangement joins TRBV19 to TRBJ2-7; D remains ambiguous. Trimming shortened V by 3 bases and J by 2 bases, and 11 bases separated the two germline ends. The CDR3 is 14 residues long. CDR1 is LNHDA and CDR2 is SQIVND in the germline V gene (reference sequence).

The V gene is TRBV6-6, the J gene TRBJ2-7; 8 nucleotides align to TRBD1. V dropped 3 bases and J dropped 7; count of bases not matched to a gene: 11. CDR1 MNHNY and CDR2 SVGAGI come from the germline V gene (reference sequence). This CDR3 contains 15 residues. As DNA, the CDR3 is TGTGCCAGCAGTTATCCGGACAGGGAAATTCATGAGCAGTACTTC. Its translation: CASSYPDREIHEQYF.

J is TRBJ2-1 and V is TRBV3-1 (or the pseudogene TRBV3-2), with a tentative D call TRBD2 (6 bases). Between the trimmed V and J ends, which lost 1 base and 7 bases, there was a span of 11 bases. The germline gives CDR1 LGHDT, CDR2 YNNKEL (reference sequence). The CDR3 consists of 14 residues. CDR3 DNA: TGTGCCAGCAGCCAAGGTAGGGGAGGTAATGAGCAGTTCTTC. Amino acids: CASSQGRGGNEQFF.

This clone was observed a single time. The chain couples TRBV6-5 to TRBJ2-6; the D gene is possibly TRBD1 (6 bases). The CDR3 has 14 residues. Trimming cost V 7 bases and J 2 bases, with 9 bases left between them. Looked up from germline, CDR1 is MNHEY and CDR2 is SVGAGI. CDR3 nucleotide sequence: TGTGCCAGCACAGCAGGGGCTGGGGCCAACGTCCTGACTTTC. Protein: CASTAGAGANVLTF.

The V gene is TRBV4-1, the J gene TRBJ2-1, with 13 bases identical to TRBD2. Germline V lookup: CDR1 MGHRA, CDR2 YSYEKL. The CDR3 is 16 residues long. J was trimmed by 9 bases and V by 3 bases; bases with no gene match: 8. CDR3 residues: CASSHPGTSGIGEQFF. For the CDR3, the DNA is TGCGCCAGCAGCCACCCCGGGACTAGCGGGATAGGTGAGCAGTTCTTC.

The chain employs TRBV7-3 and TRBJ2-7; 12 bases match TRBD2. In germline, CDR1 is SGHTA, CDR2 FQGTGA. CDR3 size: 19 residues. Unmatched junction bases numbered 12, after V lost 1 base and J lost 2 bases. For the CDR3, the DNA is TGTGCCAGCAGCTTAAATGGTTGGGTAGGACTAGCGGGGACCTACGAGCAGTACTTC. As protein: CASSLNGWVGLAGTYEQYF.

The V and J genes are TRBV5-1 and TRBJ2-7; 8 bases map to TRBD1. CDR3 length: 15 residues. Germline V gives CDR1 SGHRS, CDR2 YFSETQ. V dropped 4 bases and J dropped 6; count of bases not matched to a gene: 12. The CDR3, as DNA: TGCGCCAGCAGCGCGACCGGACAGGGCCCCTCCGAGCAGTACTTC. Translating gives CASSATGQGPSEQYF.

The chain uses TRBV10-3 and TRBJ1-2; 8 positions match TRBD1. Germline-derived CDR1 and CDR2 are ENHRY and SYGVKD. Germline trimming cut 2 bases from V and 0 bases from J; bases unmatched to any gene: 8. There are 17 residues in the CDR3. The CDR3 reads CAISEPMGQETNYGYTF. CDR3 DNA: TGTGCCATCAGTGAGCCGATGGGACAGGAAACTAACTATGGCTACACCTTC.